A single sample gave rise to the 8 T cell receptor beta chains below, sequenced in a study of long-term antiretroviral therapy in people with HIV. Investigators performed immunoSEQ version v3.0 at survey level. TCRdb's table, derived via immunoSEQ multiplex PCR, lists solely in-frame clones and lacks some. This table holds about 35,000 clones, approximately 72% found once. This sample comprised unsorted PBMCs, obtained 3 years after starting antiretroviral therapy. The receptors were sampled from a man over 45 with HIV.

V and J are TRBV7-3 and TRBJ2-7; D might be TRBD2 (7 bases). Deletions cut 1 base from V and 0 bases from J, with 10 bases between. Per germline, CDR1 SGHTA and CDR2 FQGTGA. This CDR3 is 15 amino acids long. The CDR3 DNA sequence: TGTGCCAGCAGCTTAAACGGGGGGCCCTCCTACGAGCAGTACTTC. It is translated as CASSLNGGPSYEQYF.

The chain uses TRBV10-3 and TRBJ2-5; D gene ambiguous. The CDR3 is made up of 12 amino acids. Germline CDR1 and CDR2: ENHRY and SYGVKD. The V end was cut by 0 bases, the J end by 5 bases, with 4 bases between. CDR3 bases: TGTGCCATCAGTGAGTCGAAGGAGACCCAGTACTTC. It is translated as CAISESKETQYF.

In its sample, this clone was seen once. The V gene is TRBV19, the J gene TRBJ1-1; D possibly corresponds to TRBD1 (5 bases). Germline V CDR1 and CDR2: LNHDA, SQIVND (reference sequence). V lost 6 bases and J lost 4, with 18 bases in between. CDR3 length equals 15 residues. This chain's CDR3 is CASRPDGGVSTEAFF. The CDR3 nucleotides are TGTGCCAGTAGGCCGGACGGGGGGGTGAGCACTGAAGCTTTCTTT. Complete variable domain (other parts from reference TRBV19 and TRBJ1-1): DGGITQSPKYLFRKEGQNVTLSCEQNLNHDAMYWYRQDPGQGLRLIYYSQIVNDFQKGDIAEGYSVSREKKESFPLTVTSAQKNPTAFYLCASRPDGGVSTEAFFGQGTRLTVV.

The chain has TRBV28 and TRBJ2-3; 7 nucleotides line up with TRBD1. V gave up 6 bases and J gave up 4 bases; unmatched junction bases: 7. The germline V gene has CDR1 MDHEN and CDR2 SYDVKM. CDR3 size: 14 residues. The CDR3 here is CASRRQGLADTQYF. CDR3 DNA sequence: TGTGCCAGCAGAAGACAGGGATTGGCAGATACGCAGTATTTT.

The CDR3 sequence: CASSEAMNTEAFF. The CDR3, as DNA: TGTGCCAGCAGTGAGGCGATGAACACTGAAGCTTTCTTT. The rearrangement uses TRBV2 and TRBJ1-1; D is ambiguous. Deletions cut 3 bases from V and 0 bases from J, with 5 bases between. The CDR3 runs 13 residues. From germline, CDR1 is SNHLY and CDR2 FYNNEI.

The CDR3 protein is CASSQQGLDGYTF. The CDR3 DNA reads TGTGCCAGCTCACAACAGGGATTGGATGGCTACACCTTC. The gene calls are TRBV18 and TRBJ1-2; D possibly corresponds to TRBD1 (6 bases). The CDR3 has 13 residues. The V gene lost 4 bases and the J gene lost 6 bases, with 12 bases spanning the gap. CDR1 KGHSH and CDR2 LQKENI come from the germline V gene.

The rearrangement uses TRBV7-6 and TRBJ2-7; D might be TRBD2 (5 bases). V lost 2 bases and J lost 3, with 5 bases in between. The germline gives CDR1 SGHVS, CDR2 FNYEAQ. There are 12 residues in the CDR3. The CDR3 sequence is CASSLSGYEQYF. CDR3 sequence (DNA): TGTGCCAGCAGCTTAAGCGGCTACGAGCAGTACTTC.

V and J are TRBV7-9 and TRBJ1-2; a possible D gene is TRBD1 (5 bases). V was cut by 4 bases and J by 4 bases, with 16 bases left in between. The germline CDR1 and CDR2 sequences are SEHNR and FQNEAQ (reference sequence). The CDR3 sequence is 15 residues long. This CDR3 is CASSSRVEGGYGYTF. The CDR3 bases are TGTGCCAGCAGCTCCAGGGTCGAGGGAGGCTATGGCTACACCTTC. Looking up the rest from reference TRBV7-9 and TRBJ1-2 gives the full variable domain: DTGVSQNPRHKITKRGQNVTFRCDPISEHNRLYWYRQTLGQGPEFLTYFQNEAQLEKSRLLSDRFSAERPKGSFSTLEIQRTEQGDSAMYLCASSSRVEGGYGYTFGSGTRLTVV.